Listed here are 30 T cell receptor beta chains from one sample, sequenced in a study of IL-17A CD8 T cells in psoriatic arthritis synovium. Only in-frame clones appear in the TCRdb table, and some are missing; sequencing was by immunoSEQ multiplex PCR. The sample consists of 2,000 to 3,000 clones, around three quarters of them appearing once. Synovial fluid was aspirated from actively inflamed joints of psoriatic arthritis patients. The source material was memory CD8+ T cells from synovial fluid. As for subset: bulk memory CD8+ T cells (CD45RA-CD27+/- and CD45RA+CD27-). All receptors derive from a human donor with psoriatic arthritis.

This clone occurred a few times. The V call is TRBV4-1, the J call TRBJ1-1, with D unresolved. Trimming took 4 bases from V and 1 from J, leaving 10 bases between them. The V gene's germline CDR1 is MGHRA and CDR2 YSYEKL. The CDR3 runs to 14 residues. DNA of the CDR3: TGCGCCAGCAGCCTAGCGGACTGGAACACTGAAGCTTTCTTT. This sequence encodes CASSLADWNTEAFF.

V usage is TRBV11-3 and J usage is TRBJ1-1; no definite D call. Germline loops: CDR1 SGHNT, CDR2 YENEEA. The CDR3 runs 13 residues. Trimming cost V 0 bases and J 11 bases, with 13 bases left between them. The CDR3 spells CASSLDWAGEAFF. The DNA of the CDR3 is TGTGCCAGCAGCTTAGATTGGGCGGGAGAGGCTTTCTTT.

V and J are TRBV4-1 and TRBJ1-5; D unresolved. Germline values: CDR1 MGHRA, CDR2 YSYEKL. The CDR3 consists of 14 residues. Between the trimmed V and J ends, which lost 1 base and 4 bases, there was a span of 8 bases. CDR3 in amino acids: CASSQGELNQPQHF. DNA for the CDR3: TGCGCCAGCAGCCAAGGGGAGTTGAATCAGCCCCAGCATTTT.

The chain carries TRBV5-1 and TRBJ1-1, with D hard to call. Trimming removed 3 bases from V and 1 base from J, with 4 bases in between. CDR3 size: 12 residues. Germline V CDR1 and CDR2: SGHRS, YFSETQ. The CDR3 nucleotides are TGCGCCAGCAGCTATGAGAACACTGAAGCTTTCTTT. It encodes CASSYENTEAFF. Drawing the rest from reference TRBV5-1 and TRBJ1-1, the complete variable domain is KAGVTQTPRYLIKTRGQQVTLSCSPISGHRSVSWYQQTPGQGLQFLFEYFSETQRNKGNFPGRFSGRQFSNSRSEMNVSTLELGDSALYLCASSYENTEAFFGQGTRLTVV.

V gene TRBV29-1 combines with J gene TRBJ2-6, with D maybe TRBD1 (6 bases). V shed 5 bases and J shed 0 bases, with 8 bases lying between them. CDR1 is SQVTM, CDR2 ANQGSEA, per germline. This CDR3 is 14 amino acids long. The CDR3 DNA follows: TGCAGCGTTCCACAGGGCTCTGGGGCCAACGTCCTGACTTTC. It specifies CSVPQGSGANVLTF.

The gene calls are TRBV28 and TRBJ1-1; the D gene is possibly TRBD1 (6 bases). Trimming cost V 6 bases and J 3 bases, with 11 bases left between them. The CDR3 length is 13 residues. Germline CDR1 MDHEN, CDR2 SYDVKM. The CDR3 region is CASRIPGDTEAFF. DNA of the CDR3: TGTGCCAGCAGGATCCCAGGGGACACTGAAGCTTTCTTT.

J is TRBJ1-2 and V is TRBV9, with D hard to call. The germline CDR1 and CDR2 sequences are SGDLS and YYNGEE. Trimming took off 3 bases at V and 4 bases at J, with 4 bases between the two ends. The CDR3 runs 11 residues. Written as DNA, the CDR3 is TGTGCCAGCAGCGGCCCCTATGGCTACACCTTC. Translated, it gives CASSGPYGYTF.

The chain couples TRBV5-5 to TRBJ1-5; no firm D call. The V end lost 1 base, the J end lost 14 bases, and 19 bases lay between the germline ends. CDR1 is SGHKS, CDR2 YYEKEE, per germline (reference sequence). This CDR3 is 14 amino acids long. CDR3 DNA: TGTGCCAGCAGCTTGACTCCGTCGGCCGACTCTGAGCATTTT. This translates into CASSLTPSADSEHF.

The genes are TRBV7-3 and TRBJ2-3; D not resolved. Per germline, CDR1 SGHTA and CDR2 FQGTGA. The CDR3 length is 14 residues. Trimming removed 1 base at V and 5 bases at J, with 10 bases between. CDR3 sequence: CASSLKGLGDTQYF. CDR3 DNA sequence: TGTGCCAGCAGCTTAAAGGGCCTTGGAGATACGCAGTATTTT.

The chain joins TRBV9 to TRBJ1-5; 9 positions match TRBD1. This CDR3 has 16 amino acids. Germline V gives CDR1 SGDLS, CDR2 YYNGEE. V dropped 2 bases and J dropped 2; count of bases not matched to a gene: 5. The CDR3 bases are TGTGCCAGCAGCGTGGGGACAGGGATAGGCAATCAGCCCCAGCATTTT. Residues: CASSVGTGIGNQPQHF.

The chain carries TRBV27 and TRBJ1-2, with D perhaps matching TRBD1 (6 bases). This CDR3 has 13 residues. The germline gives CDR1 MNHEY, CDR2 SMNVEV (reference sequence). The V gene lost 3 bases and the J gene lost 6 bases, with 11 bases spanning the gap. CDR3 nucleotides: TGTGCCAGCAGTTTGGCGGCAGGGGATGGCTACACCTTC. This codes for CASSLAAGDGYTF.

The gene calls are TRBV6-4 and TRBJ1-5, with D unclear. The CDR3 totals 16 residues. Germline lookup yields CDR1 MRHNA and CDR2 SNTAGT. The germline V and J ends were trimmed by 4 bases and 0 bases, with 13 bases remaining between them. The CDR3: CASSVHPEVSNQPQHF. CDR3 bases: TGTGCCAGCAGTGTCCATCCGGAGGTTAGCAATCAGCCCCAGCATTTT.

This chain uses TRBV5-5 with TRBJ2-2; TRBD1 or TRBD2 may be the D gene (5 bases each). Germline lookup yields CDR1 SGHKS and CDR2 YYEKEE (reference sequence). Trimming removed 0 bases from V and 4 bases from J, with 13 bases in between. This CDR3 is built from 16 residues. The CDR3 protein is CASSLGAGSSTGELFF. The CDR3 DNA reads as TGTGCCAGCAGCTTGGGGGCAGGGAGTAGCACCGGGGAGCTGTTTTTT.

The chain uses TRBV11-2 and TRBJ2-3; 9 bases fit TRBD1. With 5 bases clipped from V and 2 bases from J, the junction kept 5 bases outside the gene matches. CDR1 SGHAT and CDR2 FQNNGV come from the germline V gene. The CDR3 runs 15 residues. CDR3 DNA: TGTGCCAGCAGCCCCGGGACAGGGTCCACAGATACGCAGTATTTT. Amino acid sequence: CASSPGTGSTDTQYF.

The chain uses TRBV4-1 and TRBJ2-1; 9 nucleotides match TRBD1. V was clipped by 2 bases and J by 4 bases; unmatched bases: 3. Looked up from germline, CDR1 is MGHRA and CDR2 is YSYEKL. The CDR3 consists of 15 residues. The CDR3 DNA sequence: TGCGCCAGCAGCCAAACAGGGGGCGGGTACAATGAGCAGTTCTTC. Translating gives CASSQTGGGYNEQFF.

The V and J genes are TRBV19 and TRBJ2-5; D assignment may be TRBD1 or TRBD2 (6 bases each). Trimming pared 7 bases from V and 5 bases from J, leaving 20 bases between. The CDR3 totals 15 residues. CDR1 and CDR2 (germline): LNHDA, SQIVND (reference sequence). The CDR3 is CASTSLGGPRETQYF. Here the CDR3 DNA reads TGTGCCAGTACCTCCTTAGGGGGGCCGAGGGAGACCCAGTACTTC.

The chain has TRBV2 and TRBJ2-7; D gene unclear. Germline V lookup: CDR1 SNHLY, CDR2 FYNNEI. This CDR3 has 14 residues. The V end was cut by 3 bases, the J end by 0 bases, with 9 bases between. The CDR3 spells CASSDLGSSYEQYF. The CDR3 bases are TGTGCCAGCAGTGATTTGGGTTCCTCCTACGAGCAGTACTTC.

The V call is TRBV19, the J call TRBJ2-7; TRBD2 agrees at 7 bases. V trimming: 2 bases; J trimming: 1 base; junction bases outside the gene matches: 8. The CDR3 is made up of 16 amino acids. CDR1 is LNHDA, CDR2 SQIVND, per germline (reference sequence). The CDR3, as DNA: TGTGCCAGTAGTATATCGCTAGCGGTTTTATCCTACGAGCAGTACTTC. Its translation is CASSISLAVLSYEQYF.

The count of this clone is one. The chain is built from TRBV27 and TRBJ1-6, with D tentatively TRBD1 (5 bases). The V end was cut by 6 bases, the J end by 6 bases, with 12 bases between. The CDR3 extends over 14 amino acids. The germline CDR1 and CDR2 sequences are MNHEY and SMNVEV (reference sequence). The CDR3 DNA is TGTGCCAGCAGACCGACAGTCCTTAATTCACCCCTCCACTTT. Its translation: CASRPTVLNSPLHF.

In its sample, this clone ranks as large (0.1 to 1%). J is TRBJ1-6 and V is TRBV27; D is ambiguous. CDR1 is MNHEY and CDR2 is SMNVEV in the germline V gene (reference sequence). V lost 3 bases and J 2 bases, leaving 11 bases between the germline ends. The CDR3 has 16 amino acids. The CDR3 coding sequence is TGTGCCAGCAGTTTTCGGGAAACAGCCTATAATTCACCCCTCCACTTT. Encoded protein: CASSFRETAYNSPLHF.

The CDR3 is CASSFSLDLTDTQYF. CDR3 sequence (DNA): TGTGCCAGCAGCTTCTCCCTCGACCTCACAGATACGCAGTATTTT. V is TRBV7-3 and J is TRBJ2-3; D not resolved. The CDR3 runs to 15 residues. V gave up 3 bases and J gave up 2 bases, with 12 bases separating them. Germline loops: CDR1 SGHTA, CDR2 FQGTGA.

This chain joins TRBV9 and TRBJ2-3; 7 positions agree with TRBD2. Per germline, CDR1 SGDLS and CDR2 YYNGEE. The V and J ends lost 7 bases and 0 bases, in that order; junction bases with no gene match: 11. CDR3 size: 16 residues. In DNA, the CDR3 is TGTGCCAGCTCTAGCGGTACCTCACCTAGCACAGATACGCAGTATTTT. This translates into CASSSGTSPSTDTQYF.

This rearrangement joins TRBV7-8 to TRBJ1-2; TRBD1 matches at 9 bases. CDR1 and CDR2 (germline): SGHVS, FQNEAQ. The CDR3 is made up of 14 amino acids. Unmatched junction bases numbered 9, after V lost 5 bases and J lost 8 bases. The CDR3 DNA reads TGTGCCAGCAGCCCCGAGGACAGGGGCGGGGGCTACACCTTC. It translates to CASSPEDRGGGYTF.

The sample holds a few counts of this clone. The gene calls are TRBV19 and TRBJ1-6; TRBD1 matches 8 bases. Germline V lookup: CDR1 LNHDA, CDR2 SQIVND (reference sequence). This CDR3 has 15 amino acids. With V trimmed by 3 bases and J by 9 bases, 7 bases remained unmatched. DNA for the CDR3: TGTGCCAGTAGTATGTCAGGGGGCCCTCGTTCACCCCTCCACTTT. Translation: CASSMSGGPRSPLHF.

The table lists this clone with a few counts. Written as DNA, the CDR3 is TGTGCCAGTAGTTCAGCGGGGGTAACCTACGAGCAGTACTTC. Translated: CASSSAGVTYEQYF. V usage is TRBV19 and J usage is TRBJ2-7; 8 nucleotides align to TRBD2. Trimming removed 5 bases from V and 2 bases from J; junction bases left unmatched: 5. The CDR3 extends over 14 amino acids. Germline loops: CDR1 LNHDA, CDR2 SQIVND (reference sequence).

The chain has TRBV18 and TRBJ2-1; 8 positions agree with TRBD2. The CDR3 is 15 amino acids. In germline, CDR1 is KGHSH, CDR2 LQKENI. V lost 4 bases, J lost 7 bases, and 9 bases stayed unmatched. The CDR3 bases are TGTGCCAGCTCACTAAGCGGGGGCGGCTTTAATGAGCAGTTCTTC. This codes for CASSLSGGGFNEQFF.

This chain joins TRBV5-5 and TRBJ2-3; TRBD1 or TRBD2 may be the D gene (5 bases each). Germline CDR1 reads SGHKS; CDR2 reads YYEKEE (reference sequence). V shed 4 bases and J shed 5 bases, with 14 bases lying between them. The CDR3 has 14 amino acids. CDR3 in DNA: TGTGCCAGCAGCGATACCGGGACCGAAGATACGCAGTATTTT. The encoded protein is CASSDTGTEDTQYF.

This rearrangement joins TRBV2 to TRBJ2-5, with TRBD1 matching over 12 bases. Germline V gene sequence: CDR1 SNHLY, CDR2 FYNNEI. The ends lost 4 bases at V and 5 bases at J; junction bases unmatched: 14. This CDR3 is built from 18 residues. CDR3 sequence: CASSGGTGQGAFVETQYF. CDR3 sequence (DNA): TGTGCCAGCAGTGGTGGGACGGGACAGGGGGCCTTTGTGGAGACCCAGTACTTC.

The rearrangement links TRBV10-3 to TRBJ2-2, with D possibly called TRBD1 or TRBD2 (5 bases each). Looked up from germline, CDR1 is ENHRY and CDR2 is SYGVKD. CDR3 length: 13 amino acids. The CDR3 region is CASGTKNTGELFF. The CDR3, as DNA: TGTGCATCCGGGACGAAGAACACCGGGGAGCTGTTTTTT.

This clone has just one count. The chain joins TRBV10-3 to TRBJ1-4, with 9 bases aligning to TRBD1. The CDR3 consists of 13 residues. The V segment lost 6 bases and the J segment 7 bases; nucleotides outside the gene matches: 3. In germline, CDR1 is ENHRY, CDR2 SYGVKD. The CDR3: CAIRSTGGEKLFF. CDR3 DNA sequence: TGTGCCATCAGATCGACAGGGGGTGAAAAACTGTTTTTT.